The clone carrying this T cell receptor beta chain occurred many times. The target antigen is unknown. At one of its ends the junction is not consistent with the germline gene, which may arise from a read error. This sample is part of a study of T cell clonality in common variable immunodeficiency. Whole-study findings and limits: Compared with healthy controls, CVID subjects showed increased TCRbeta clonality, mostly in about a third. Reportedly, TCR beta sequences from common variable immunodeficiency showed fewer deletions and N-nucleotide insertions.

Both groups were predominantly of Caucasian heritage. Sequencing input was equivalent genomic DNA from CVID and controls. Sequencing used immunoSEQ multiplex PCR; TCRdb keeps in-frame clones, though not all of them. The sample holds about 40,000 clones, and no clone turns up only once. Sequencing was done on a sample of peripheral blood mononuclear cells. The sequence came from a person aged 18-69 years in good health.

CDR3 DNA, as far as it was read: TGTGCCAGCAGCTTGGAATGGCGTCAGGGCGGTGAAAAG. Protein sequence: CASSLEWRQGGEK. The CDR3 as a whole reads CASSLEWRQGGEKLFF. The chain is built from TRBV5-1 and TRBJ2-2; D possibly corresponds to TRBD1 (5 bases). The read terminates 3 residues before the CDR3 end, so the remaining end is supplied by the germline J gene. Per germline, CDR1 SGHRS and CDR2 YFSETQ. This CDR3 is 16 amino acids long.